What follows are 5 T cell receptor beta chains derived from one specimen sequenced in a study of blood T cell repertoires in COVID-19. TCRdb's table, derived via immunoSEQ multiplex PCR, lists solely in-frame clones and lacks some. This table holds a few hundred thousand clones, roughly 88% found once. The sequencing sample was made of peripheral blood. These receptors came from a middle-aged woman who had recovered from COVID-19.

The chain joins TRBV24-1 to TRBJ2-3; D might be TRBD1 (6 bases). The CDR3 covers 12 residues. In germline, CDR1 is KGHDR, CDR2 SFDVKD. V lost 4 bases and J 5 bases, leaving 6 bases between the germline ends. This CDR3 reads CATSEQGDTQYF. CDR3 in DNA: TGTGCCACCAGTGAACAGGGAGATACGCAGTATTTT.

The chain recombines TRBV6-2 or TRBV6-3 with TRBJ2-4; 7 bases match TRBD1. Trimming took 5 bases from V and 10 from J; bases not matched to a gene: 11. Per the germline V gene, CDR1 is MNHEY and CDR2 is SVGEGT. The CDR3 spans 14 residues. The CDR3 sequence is CASSQTGAQGIQYF. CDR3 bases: TGTGCCAGCAGTCAAACAGGGGCCCAAGGGATTCAGTACTTC.

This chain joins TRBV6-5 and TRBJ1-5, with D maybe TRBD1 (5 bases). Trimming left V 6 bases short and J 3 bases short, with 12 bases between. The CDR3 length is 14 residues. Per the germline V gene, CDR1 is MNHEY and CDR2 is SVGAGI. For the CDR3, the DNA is TGTGCCAGCAGACCCGACAGCATCAATCAGCCCCAGCATTTT. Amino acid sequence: CASRPDSINQPQHF.

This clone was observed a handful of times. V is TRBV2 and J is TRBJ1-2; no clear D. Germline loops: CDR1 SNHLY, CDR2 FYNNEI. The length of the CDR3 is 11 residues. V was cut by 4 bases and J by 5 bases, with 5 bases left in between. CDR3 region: CASSGRYGYTF. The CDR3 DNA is TGTGCCAGCAGTGGGCGGTATGGCTACACCTTC.

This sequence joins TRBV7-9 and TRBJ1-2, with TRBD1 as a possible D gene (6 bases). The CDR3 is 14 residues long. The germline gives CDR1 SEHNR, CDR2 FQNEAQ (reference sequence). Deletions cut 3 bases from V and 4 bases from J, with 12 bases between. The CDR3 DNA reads TGTGCCAGCAGCTTCGAGGGCAGGGGCTATGGCTACACCTTC. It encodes CASSFEGRGYGYTF.